This TCR beta chain comes out of a study of blood T cell repertoires in COVID-19. V dropped 8 bases and J dropped 6 bases, with 14 bases sitting between them. Germline values: CDR1 MNHEY, CDR2 SVGEGT. The CDR3 loop spans 12 amino acids. TCRdb's copy holds only in-frame clones and misses some; the assay was immunoSEQ multiplex PCR. The sample records around 100,000 clones, about 80% being singletons. The receptor was derived from a woman in her seventies with acute or convalescent COVID-19. The V gene is TRBV6-2 or TRBV6-3, the J gene TRBJ2-7, with D hard to call. The sample comprised peripheral blood. Here the CDR3 reads CASGHSRVEQYF. The CDR3 DNA reads as TGTGCCAGCGGCCACTCCCGAGTCGAGCAGTACTTC.